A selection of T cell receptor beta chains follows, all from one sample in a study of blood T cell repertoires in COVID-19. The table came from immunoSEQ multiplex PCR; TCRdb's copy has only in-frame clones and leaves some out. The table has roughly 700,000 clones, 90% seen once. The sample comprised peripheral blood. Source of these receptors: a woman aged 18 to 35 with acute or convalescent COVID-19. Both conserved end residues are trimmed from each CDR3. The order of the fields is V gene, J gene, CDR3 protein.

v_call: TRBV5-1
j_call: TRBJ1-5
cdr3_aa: ASSRGTSNQPQH

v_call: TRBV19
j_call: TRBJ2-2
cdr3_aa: ASSFWTGSFGGELF

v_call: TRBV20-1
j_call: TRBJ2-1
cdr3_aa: SASRGSSYNEQF

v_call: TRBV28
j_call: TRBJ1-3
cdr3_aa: ATTCDGVCGGNTIY

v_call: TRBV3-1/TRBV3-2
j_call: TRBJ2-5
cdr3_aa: ASSQDLAGGLRETQY

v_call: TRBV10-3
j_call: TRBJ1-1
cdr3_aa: AISGQPGTEAF

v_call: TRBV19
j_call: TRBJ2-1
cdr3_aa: ASRELAGVSNEQF

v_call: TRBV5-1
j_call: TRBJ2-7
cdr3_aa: ASSFQTGSTYEQY

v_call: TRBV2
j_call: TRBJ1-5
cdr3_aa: ASSDRLLGQQPQH

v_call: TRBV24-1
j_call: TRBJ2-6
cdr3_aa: ATSDSRQGLSSGANVLT

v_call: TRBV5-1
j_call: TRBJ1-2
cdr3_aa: ASSERQGARSYGYT

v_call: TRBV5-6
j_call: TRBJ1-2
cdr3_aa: ASSPYTGTGFTNYGYT

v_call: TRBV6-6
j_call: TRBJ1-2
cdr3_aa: ASRPQGIYGYT

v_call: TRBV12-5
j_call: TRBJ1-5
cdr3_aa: ASGFSEKGGLTGTGASNQPQH

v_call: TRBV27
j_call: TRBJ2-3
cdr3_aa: ASIQGHTQY

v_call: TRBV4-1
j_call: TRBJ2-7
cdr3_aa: ASSQTSPSSYEQY

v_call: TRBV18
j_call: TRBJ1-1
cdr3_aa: ASSPGTGAPRGTEAF

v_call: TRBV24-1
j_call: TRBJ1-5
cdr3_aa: ATSGLQGSNQPQH

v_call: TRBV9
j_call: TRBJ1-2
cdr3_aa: ASSATLRGEEDGYT

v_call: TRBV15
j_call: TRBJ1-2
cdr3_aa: ATSREVLGPRDYGYT

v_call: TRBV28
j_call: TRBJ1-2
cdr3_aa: ASTSPGTGDYGYT

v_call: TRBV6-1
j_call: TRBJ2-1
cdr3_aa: ASSGRDRVSYNEQF

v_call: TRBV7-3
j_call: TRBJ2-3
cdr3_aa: ASSPGTLPSTDTQY

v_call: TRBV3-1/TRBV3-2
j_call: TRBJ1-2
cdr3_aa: ASSLLRDRGYGYT

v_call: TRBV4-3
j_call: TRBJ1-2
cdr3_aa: ASSQVYRLSQDYGYT

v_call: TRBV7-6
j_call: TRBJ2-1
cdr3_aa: ASSLETSLDNEQF

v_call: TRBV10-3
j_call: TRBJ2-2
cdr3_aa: AISVGNTGELF

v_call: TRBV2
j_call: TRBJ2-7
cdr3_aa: ASRWAEIYEQY

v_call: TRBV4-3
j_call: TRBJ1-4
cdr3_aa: ASSQGTARINEKLF

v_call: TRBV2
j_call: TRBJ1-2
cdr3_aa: ASSVGGQDGYT

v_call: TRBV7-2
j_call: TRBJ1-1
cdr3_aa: ASSPRQGPNTEAF

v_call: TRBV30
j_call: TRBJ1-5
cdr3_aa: AWSASGSVNQPQH

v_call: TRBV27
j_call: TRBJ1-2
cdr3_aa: ASSRLNPGQGVYGYT

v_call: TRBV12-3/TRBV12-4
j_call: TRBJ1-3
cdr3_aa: ASSLPGGTIY

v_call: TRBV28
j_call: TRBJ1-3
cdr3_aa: ASSLKGAGNTIY

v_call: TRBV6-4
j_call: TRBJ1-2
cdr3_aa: ASSGTGEGLSGYT

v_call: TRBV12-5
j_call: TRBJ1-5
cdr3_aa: ASGLDRGQPQH

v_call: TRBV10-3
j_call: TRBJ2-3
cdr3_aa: AISGGYQTDTQY

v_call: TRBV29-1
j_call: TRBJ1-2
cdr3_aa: STADYGYT

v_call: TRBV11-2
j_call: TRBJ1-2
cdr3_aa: ASSLDRNYGYT

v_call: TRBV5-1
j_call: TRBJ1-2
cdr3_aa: ASSKQGSDYGYT

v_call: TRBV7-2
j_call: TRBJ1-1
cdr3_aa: ASTHRGGSTEAF

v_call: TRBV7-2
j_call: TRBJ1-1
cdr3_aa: ASSLSGGSTEAF

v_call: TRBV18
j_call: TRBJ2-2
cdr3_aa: ASSPPSTNTGELF